This TCR beta chain was captured by sequencing in a study of response to subunit inactivated influenza vaccine. Study-wide results and caveats: It was the authors' suggestion that each seasonal influenza vaccination recruits few new T cells.

The CDR3 runs to 18 residues. The V gene lost 5 bases and the J gene lost 0 bases, with 21 bases spanning the gap. In germline, CDR1 is SGHAT, CDR2 FQDESV (reference sequence). TCRdb analysed the RT-PCR reads with MiXCR anew, one entry per CDR3 protein. The sample has about half a million distinct CDR3 sequences, about 10% seen once. Of note for this clonotype: What it binds is unknown.

This receptor was obtained from a man aged 50-60 years who received an inactivated influenza vaccine. Sequences were derived from PBMCs from blood, sampled 45 days after vaccination. J is TRBJ2-3 and V is TRBV11-1; maybe TRBD1 (6 bases). CDR3 in amino acids: CASSPLRGKPSSTDTQYF. The CDR3 nucleotides are TGTGCCAGCAGCCCCTTGAGGGGGAAACCGTCTAGCACAGATACGCAGTATTTT.